The 26 T cell receptor beta chains below come from one sample, sequenced in a study of cytomegalovirus exposure and HLA in healthy donors. Use of 60 Vbeta and 13 Jbeta primers characterized the PCR. The assay was immunoSEQ multiplex PCR, and TCRdb's table has in-frame clones only and misses some. The sample lists 110,000 to 150,000 clones, around 80% occurring once. The sequenced sample consisted of PBMCs. These receptor sequences come from a man aged 40-49 years in good health and CMV-seropositive.

The chain has TRBV28 and TRBJ2-5; 9 bases agree with TRBD1. The J call may be faulty, since TRBJ2-7 better matches the DNA end. Looked up from germline, CDR1 is MDHEN and CDR2 is SYDVKM. The CDR3 length is 15 residues. CDR3 bases: TGTGCCAGCAGTTTGTTCGGACAGGGGTCCTACGAGCAGTACTTC. This codes for CASSLFGQGSYEQYF.

This clone appeared once. The chain couples TRBV18 to TRBJ1-2; 8 bases align to TRBD1. CDR3 length equals 14 residues. Germline V CDR1 and CDR2: KGHSH, LQKENI. Unmatched junction bases numbered 6, after V lost 2 bases and J lost 7 bases. The CDR3 DNA follows: TGTGCCAGCTCACCAGGACAGGGATCGGGTGGCTACACCTTC. It translates to CASSPGQGSGGYTF.

The chain employs TRBV11-3 and TRBJ1-1; TRBD1 matches at 10 bases. Per germline, CDR1 SGHNT and CDR2 YENEEA. CDR3 size: 16 residues. After removal of 4 bases from V and 1 base from J, the junction contained 6 bases not matched to a gene. CDR3: CASSSRDRGGNTEAFF. Here the CDR3 DNA reads TGTGCCAGCAGCTCCAGGGACAGGGGAGGGAACACTGAAGCTTTCTTT.

This chain links TRBV5-1 with TRBJ1-1; TRBD1 matches at 7 bases. This CDR3 is 18 amino acids long. V dropped 4 bases and J dropped 4; count of bases not matched to a gene: 19. Per germline, CDR1 SGHRS and CDR2 YFSETQ. CDR3 loop: CASSPSPGQRTTGTEAFF. The CDR3 nucleotides read TGCGCCAGCAGCCCGTCTCCGGGACAGCGAACGACCGGCACTGAAGCTTTCTTT.

The chain links TRBV7-9 to TRBJ1-2; no clear D. The CDR3 runs to 15 residues. Germline CDR1 SEHNR, CDR2 FQNEAQ (reference sequence). V was pared by 4 bases and J by 3 bases, with 15 bases between. CDR3 DNA sequence: TGTGCCAGCAGCTCCCGCGGGGAGGATTACTATGGCTACACCTTC. The encoded protein is CASSSRGEDYYGYTF.

This chain links TRBV5-1 with TRBJ2-5, with TRBD1 identical over 7 bases. Germline V gene sequence: CDR1 SGHRS, CDR2 YFSETQ. CDR3 size: 14 residues. V lost 2 bases, J lost 2 bases, and 3 bases stayed unmatched. CDR3 loop: CASSFRDSQETQYF. The DNA for the CDR3 is TGCGCCAGCAGCTTCCGGGACAGTCAAGAGACCCAGTACTTC.

The chain combines TRBV7-2 with TRBJ2-7, with 7 bases identical to TRBD2. Per germline, CDR1 SGHTA and CDR2 FQGNSA. This CDR3 is 15 amino acids long. J lost 5 bases, V lost 2 bases, and 9 bases had no gene match. The CDR3 DNA reads as TGTGCCAGCAGCTTAAGGGGCGGGAGTGTCAACGAGCAGTACTTC. Translated: CASSLRGGSVNEQYF.

Comments on this clone: One end of the junction is discordant with germline, which a read error may explain. The V gene is TRBV7-7, the J gene TRBJ2-3, with 9 bases that match TRBD2. The CDR3 is made up of 16 amino acids. Germline CDR1 and CDR2: SSHAT and FNYEAQ (reference sequence). CDR3 DNA: TGTGCTAGCAGCTTGGGTCCATCTAGCGGGGCCGATACGCAGTATTTT. Translating it yields CASSLGPSSGADTQYF.

The V gene is TRBV7-9, the J gene TRBJ2-5; tentatively, D is TRBD2 (5 bases). Trimming removed 5 bases at V and 5 bases at J, with 15 bases between. This CDR3 has 14 amino acids. Germline V gene lookup returns CDR1 SEHNR and CDR2 FQNEAQ (reference sequence). The CDR3 DNA sequence: TGTGCCAGCAGCCGCTCGGGCTCGGGGGAGACCCAGTACTTC. Amino acids: CASSRSGSGETQYF. The full variable domain, completed using reference TRBV7-9 and TRBJ2-5, is DTGVSQNPRHKITKRGQNVTFRCDPISEHNRLYWYRQTLGQGPEFLTYFQNEAQLEKSRLLSDRFSAERPKGSFSTLEIQRTEQGDSAMYLCASSRSGSGETQYFGPGTRLLVL.

This chain links TRBV12-5 with TRBJ1-1; D unclear. Germline V gene lookup returns CDR1 LGHNT and CDR2 FRNRAP. V lost 4 bases, J lost 2 bases, and 14 bases lay in between. CDR3 length equals 15 residues. The CDR3: CASGSPGGFNTEAFF. Here the CDR3 DNA reads TGTGCTAGTGGTTCCCCTGGAGGTTTCAACACTGAAGCTTTCTTT.

V gene TRBV6-1 combines with J gene TRBJ2-7; unclear D gene. Germline V gene lookup returns CDR1 MNHNS and CDR2 SASEGT. CDR3 length: 12 residues. V was clipped by 2 bases and J by 2 bases, with 4 bases between them. CDR3 nucleotides: TGTGCCAGCAGTGAACAGGCCTACGAGCAGTACTTC. Its protein product is CASSEQAYEQYF.

With regard to this clone: This specimen includes other DNA sequences encoding the same CDR3. The V call is TRBV18, the J call TRBJ2-3; D gene uncertain. This CDR3 has 13 residues. V lost 1 base and J 4 bases, leaving 6 bases between the germline ends. Per germline, CDR1 KGHSH and CDR2 LQKENI. The CDR3 sequence is CASSPQRADTQYF. The CDR3 bases are TGTGCCAGCTCACCACAGCGAGCAGATACGCAGTATTTT.

This clone was counted only a few times. The J gene is TRBJ2-7, the V gene TRBV10-2, with D possibly matching TRBD1 (6 bases). V was trimmed by 2 bases and J by 4 bases, leaving 12 bases between them. The CDR3 spans 14 residues. The germline CDR1 and CDR2 sequences are WSHSY and SAAADI. The CDR3 here is CASSERGRAYEQYF. In DNA form, the CDR3 reads TGCGCCAGCAGTGAGAGGGGGAGAGCTTACGAGCAGTACTTC.

The chain couples TRBV15 to TRBJ2-3; TRBD2 agrees at 10 bases. Trimming removed 1 base from V and 4 bases from J; junction bases left unmatched: 11. Germline V gives CDR1 LNHNV, CDR2 YYDKDF (reference sequence). This CDR3 comprises 18 residues. The DNA for the CDR3 is TGTGCCACCAGCAGAGGGGCGAGCGGGAGGGCAGTAGCAGATACGCAGTATTTT. Translating it yields CATSRGASGRAVADTQYF.

The chain has TRBV6-6 and TRBJ1-2; perhaps TRBD1 as D (5 bases). Trimming pared 2 bases from V and 0 bases from J, leaving 13 bases between. CDR3 size: 16 residues. Germline loops: CDR1 MNHNY, CDR2 SVGAGI (reference sequence). The CDR3 is CASSYDRQPANYGYTF. In nucleotides, the CDR3 is TGTGCCAGCAGTTACGACCGACAGCCAGCTAACTATGGCTACACCTTC.

This clone was counted a single time. The rearrangement uses TRBV7-2 and TRBJ2-5; 8 nucleotides agree with TRBD1. CDR1 is SGHTA, CDR2 FQGNSA, per germline. This CDR3 comprises 18 residues. V was pared by 3 bases and J by 3 bases, with 15 bases of the junction left unmatched. CDR3 nucleotide sequence: TGTGCCAGCAGCTTGTCGGGACAGGCCTTCGCCCAGGAAGAGACCCAGTACTTC. Protein sequence: CASSLSGQAFAQEETQYF. The variable domain in full, with the rest retrieved from reference TRBV7-2 and TRBJ2-5, is GAGVSQSPSNKVTEKGKDVELRCDPISGHTALYWYRQSLGQGLEFLIYFQGNSAPDKSGLPSDRFSAERTGGSVSTLTIQRTQQEDSAVYLCASSLSGQAFAQEETQYFGPGTRLLVL.

This clone was detected only a few times. The V gene is TRBV2, the J gene TRBJ2-3, with D hard to call. Deletions cut 5 bases from V and 4 bases from J, with 4 bases between. The germline CDR1 and CDR2 sequences are SNHLY and FYNNEI. The CDR3 consists of 11 residues. Written as DNA, the CDR3 is TGTGCCAGCAGTCTCCCAGATACGCAGTATTTT. Amino acids: CASSLPDTQYF.

This sequence joins TRBV6-6 and TRBJ1-5; perhaps TRBD1 as D (6 bases). This CDR3 region has 14 residues. V was clipped by 7 bases and J by 6 bases, with 16 bases between them. The germline V gene has CDR1 MNHNY and CDR2 SVGAGI (reference sequence). DNA of the CDR3: TGTGCCAGCATTCTTGGGGGGGGCGGTCAGCCCCAGCATTTT. Translating gives CASILGGGGQPQHF.

This chain uses TRBV19 with TRBJ2-2; TRBD1 matches 7 bases. This CDR3 comprises 15 residues. With V trimmed by 6 bases and J by 3 bases, 7 bases remained unmatched. Germline V gene lookup returns CDR1 LNHDA and CDR2 SQIVND (reference sequence). The CDR3 DNA follows: TGTGCCAGTAGGGCCCAAGACAGGGACACCGGGGAGCTGTTTTTT. It yields the protein CASRAQDRDTGELFF.

The rearrangement joins TRBV11-2 to TRBJ1-4; 9 nucleotides align to TRBD1. V dropped 4 bases and J dropped 8; count of bases not matched to a gene: 8. Germline CDR1 reads SGHAT; CDR2 reads FQNNGV. The CDR3 is made up of 15 amino acids. The CDR3 is CASSSPGTGNEKLFF. The CDR3 DNA reads TGTGCCAGCAGCTCTCCCGGGACAGGGAACGAAAAACTGTTTTTT.

V is TRBV9 and J is TRBJ2-7, with D possibly matching TRBD2 (5 bases). This CDR3 is 15 amino acids long. V dropped 0 bases and J dropped 4 bases, with 14 bases sitting between them. Germline CDR1 reads SGDLS; CDR2 reads YYNGEE. CDR3 in amino acids: CASSVGTNLAYEQYF. The CDR3 DNA reads as TGTGCCAGCAGCGTAGGGACCAATCTAGCTTACGAGCAGTACTTC.

The V gene is TRBV18, the J gene TRBJ1-1; TRBD1 aligns across 7 bases. Germline CDR1 reads KGHSH; CDR2 reads LQKENI. Unmatched junction bases numbered 4, after V lost 2 bases and J lost 4 bases. The CDR3 runs to 14 residues. The CDR3: CASSPFRDSTEAFF. DNA for the CDR3: TGTGCCAGCTCACCATTCAGGGACAGCACTGAAGCTTTCTTT. Looking up the rest from reference TRBV18 and TRBJ1-1 gives the full variable domain: NAGVMQNPRHLVRRRGQEARLRCSPMKGHSHVYWYRQLPEEGLKFMVYLQKENIIDESGMPKERFSAEFPKEGPSILRIQQVVRGDSAAYFCASSPFRDSTEAFFGQGTRLTVV.

The chain combines TRBV7-6 with TRBJ2-7; 9 nucleotides match TRBD1. This CDR3 region has 15 residues. CDR1 and CDR2 (germline): SGHVS, FNYEAQ. Trimming took 5 bases from V and 3 from J; bases not matched to a gene: 8. CDR3 DNA: TGTGCCAGCAGCCCCGGGACAGGGTCCCTCTACGAGCAGTACTTC. It is translated as CASSPGTGSLYEQYF.

This rearrangement joins TRBV6-5 to TRBJ2-3; TRBD2 might be the D (6 bases). The V end was cut by 4 bases, the J end by 0 bases, with 11 bases between. This CDR3 has 15 amino acids. Germline CDR1 MNHEY, CDR2 SVGAGI. The CDR3: CASSLDGGSTDTQYF. CDR3 nucleotides: TGTGCCAGCAGTTTGGACGGGGGTAGCACAGATACGCAGTATTTT.

This chain joins TRBV19 and TRBJ1-5, with D hard to call. The CDR3 is made up of 15 amino acids. Per the germline V gene, CDR1 is LNHDA and CDR2 is SQIVND (reference sequence). The germline V and J ends were trimmed by 9 bases and 1 base, with 16 bases remaining between them. The CDR3 loop is CASARPERSNQPQHF. The CDR3 DNA is TGTGCCAGCGCAAGGCCCGAGAGGAGCAATCAGCCCCAGCATTTT.

The V and J genes are TRBV30 and TRBJ2-3, with D possibly matching TRBD2 (6 bases). Germline CDR1 is GTSNPN and CDR2 is SVGIG (reference sequence). This CDR3 is 15 amino acids long. V lost 0 bases and J 5 bases, leaving 15 bases between the germline ends. The CDR3, as DNA: TGTGCCTGGAGTGTTAATCAGGTGCGGGGAGATACGCAGTATTTT. Its translation is CAWSVNQVRGDTQYF.